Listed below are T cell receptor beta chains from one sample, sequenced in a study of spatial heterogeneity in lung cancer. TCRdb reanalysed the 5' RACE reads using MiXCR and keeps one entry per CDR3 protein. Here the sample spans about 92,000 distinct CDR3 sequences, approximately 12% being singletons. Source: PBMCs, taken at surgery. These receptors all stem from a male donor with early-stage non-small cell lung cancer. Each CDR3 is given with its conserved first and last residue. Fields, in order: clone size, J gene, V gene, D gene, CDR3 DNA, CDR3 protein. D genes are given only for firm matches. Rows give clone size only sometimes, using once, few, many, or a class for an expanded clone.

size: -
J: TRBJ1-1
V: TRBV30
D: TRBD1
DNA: TGTGCCTGGAGTTTCGGACAGGGGAGGACTGAAGCTTTCTTT
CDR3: CAWSFGQGRTEAFF

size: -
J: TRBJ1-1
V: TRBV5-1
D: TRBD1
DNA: TGCGCCAGCAGCTCAGGGACAGGGGGCACTGAAGCTTTCTTT
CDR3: CASSSGTGGTEAFF

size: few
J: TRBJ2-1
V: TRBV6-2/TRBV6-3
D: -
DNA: TGTGCCAGCAGTTACTGGGTCCATGAGCAGTTCTTC
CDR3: CASSYWVHEQFF

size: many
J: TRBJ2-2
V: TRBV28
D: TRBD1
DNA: TGTGCCAGCAGTTTAACGGGACAGTCGAACACCGGGGAGCTGTTTTTT
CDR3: CASSLTGQSNTGELFF

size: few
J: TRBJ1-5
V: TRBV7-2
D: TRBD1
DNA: TGTGCCAGCAGCTCCGGGACAGTTTCTGTCAGCAATCAGCCCCAGCATTTT
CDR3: CASSSGTVSVSNQPQHF

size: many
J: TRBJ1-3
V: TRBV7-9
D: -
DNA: TGTGCCAGCAGCTTAGCAGGAGCCTCTGGAAACACCATATATTTT
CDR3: CASSLAGASGNTIYF

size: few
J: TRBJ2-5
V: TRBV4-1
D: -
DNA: TGCGCCAGCAGCCAAGCGTACCCCCCAAGGGAAGAGACCCAGTACTTC
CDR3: CASSQAYPPREETQYF

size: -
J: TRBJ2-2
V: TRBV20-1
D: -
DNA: TGCAGTGCTAGAGACCCGACGGGATCGAACACCGGGGAGCTGTTTTTT
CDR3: CSARDPTGSNTGELFF

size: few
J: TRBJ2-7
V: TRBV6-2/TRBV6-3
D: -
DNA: TGTGCCAGCAGTTACTCGGCCCCCTACGAGCAGTACTTC
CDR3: CASSYSAPYEQYF

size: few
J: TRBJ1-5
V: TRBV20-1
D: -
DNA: TGCAGTGCTAGGATCTCCAGGGTTATCAATCAGCCCCAGCATTTT
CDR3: CSARISRVINQPQHF

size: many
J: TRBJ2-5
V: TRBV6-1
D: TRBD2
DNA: TGTGCCAGCAGTCCTCTAGCGGGGGTAGGAGAGACCCAGTACTTC
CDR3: CASSPLAGVGETQYF

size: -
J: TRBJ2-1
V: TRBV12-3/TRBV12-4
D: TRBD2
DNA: TGTGCCAGCAGTCCAGAGGGGACTACCGACAATGAGCAGTTCTTC
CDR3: CASSPEGTTDNEQFF

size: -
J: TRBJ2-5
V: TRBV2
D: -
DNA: TGTGCCAGCAGTGAACACGTGGGGGGAGAGACCCAGTACTTC
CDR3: CASSEHVGGETQYF

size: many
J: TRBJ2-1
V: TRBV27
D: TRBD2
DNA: TGTGCCAGCAGTTCTGGGACTAGCGGGTACAATGAGCAGTTCTTC
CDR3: CASSSGTSGYNEQFF